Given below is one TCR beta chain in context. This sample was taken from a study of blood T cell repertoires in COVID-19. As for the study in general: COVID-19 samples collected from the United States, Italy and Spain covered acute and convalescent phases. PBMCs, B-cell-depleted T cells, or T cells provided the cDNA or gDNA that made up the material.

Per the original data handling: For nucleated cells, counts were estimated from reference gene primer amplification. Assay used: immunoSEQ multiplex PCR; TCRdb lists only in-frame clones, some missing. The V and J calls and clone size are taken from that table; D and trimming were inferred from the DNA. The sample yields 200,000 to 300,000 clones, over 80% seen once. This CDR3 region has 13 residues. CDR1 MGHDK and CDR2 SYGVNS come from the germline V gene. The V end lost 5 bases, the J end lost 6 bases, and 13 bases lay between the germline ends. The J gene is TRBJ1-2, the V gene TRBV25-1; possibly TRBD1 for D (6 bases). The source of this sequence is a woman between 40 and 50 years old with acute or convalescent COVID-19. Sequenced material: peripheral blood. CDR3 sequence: CASSSQGPDGYTF. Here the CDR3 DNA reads TGTGCCAGCAGTTCTCAGGGGCCGGATGGCTACACCTTC.